These 5 T cell receptor beta chains originate from one sample sequenced in a study of control samples from healthy donors and cancer patients. Generated by immunoSEQ multiplex PCR, the TCRdb table keeps only in-frame clones and is missing some. The sample records more than 85,000 clones, about 92% being singletons. The specimen sequenced was blood. Receptors originate from a woman aged 18-29 years in good health.

With regard to this clone: The sample has other DNA sequences that encode this CDR3 too. The chain joins TRBV5-1 to TRBJ1-2, with D maybe TRBD1 (6 bases). Trimming pared 4 bases from V and 8 bases from J, leaving 15 bases between. The CDR3 covers 13 residues. Germline V gives CDR1 SGHRS, CDR2 YFSETQ. The CDR3 DNA sequence: TGCGCCAGCAGCCATCGGCAGGGGTTCGGCTACACCTTC. Residues: CASSHRQGFGYTF. Complete variable domain (other parts from reference TRBV5-1 and TRBJ1-2): KAGVTQTPRYLIKTRGQQVTLSCSPISGHRSVSWYQQTPGQGLQFLFEYFSETQRNKGNFPGRFSGRQFSNSRSEMNVSTLELGDSALYLCASSHRQGFGYTFGSGTRLTVV.

V and J are TRBV5-4 and TRBJ2-1; unclear D gene. The V end lost 0 bases, the J end lost 1 base, and 5 bases lay between the germline ends. Per the germline V gene, CDR1 is SGHNT and CDR2 is YYREEE (reference sequence). The CDR3 totals 14 residues. CDR3: CASSLVGSYNEQFF. CDR3 in DNA: TGTGCCAGCAGCTTGGTCGGGTCCTACAATGAGCAGTTCTTC.

Only one count was recorded for this clone. The chain has TRBV19 and TRBJ1-4; D is perhaps TRBD1 (6 bases). Germline loops: CDR1 LNHDA, CDR2 SQIVND (reference sequence). The CDR3 contains 15 residues. Trimming removed 6 bases at V and 0 bases at J, with 11 bases between. As DNA, the CDR3 is TGTGCCAGTAGAAGGGGGGGGCCAACTAATGAAAAACTGTTTTTT. Protein sequence: CASRRGGPTNEKLFF.

The V and J genes are TRBV12-3 or TRBV12-4 and TRBJ1-2; D unclear. CDR3 length: 13 amino acids. The ends were cut back, 3 bases at V and 4 bases at J, with 9 bases in the middle. CDR3 amino acids: CASSFRPIYGYTF. CDR3 DNA: TGTGCCAGCAGTTTTCGCCCGATCTATGGCTACACCTTC.

Concerning this clone: The junction departs from germline at one end; a sequencing error may be responsible. The same CDR3 is also encoded by other DNA sequences in this sample. The chain recombines TRBV7-3 with TRBJ1-1; no firm D call. Looked up from germline, CDR1 is SGHTA and CDR2 is FQGTGA. The CDR3 is made up of 13 amino acids. CDR3 sequence (DNA): TGTGCCAGCAGCCTAACACCTGACACTGAAGCTTTCTTT. Translated: CASSLTPDTEAFF. Supplemented by reference TRBV7-3 and TRBJ1-1, the full variable domain reads GAGVSQTPSNKVTEKGKYVELRCDPISGHTALYWYRQSLGQGPEFLIYFQGTGAADDSGLPNDRFFAVRPEGSVSTLKIQRTERGDSAVYLCASSLTPDTEAFFGQGTRLTVV.